This passage covers 8 T cell receptor beta chains from one sample sequenced in a study of human T cells and chemical hapten exposure. Stated time point: patch test 2, 6 weeks after DPC sensitization. Treatment noted: therapeutic diphenylcyclopropenone sensitization with weekly scalp DPC. One entry per CDR3 protein, called by TCRdb with MiXCR from the RACE reads. Here the sample spans approximately 84,000 distinct CDR3 sequences, 11% being singletons. Sequences were derived from whole blood, sampled in connection with sensitization to the hapten diphenylcyclopropenone (DPC). Every receptor here comes from a man aged 18 to 30 with alopecia areata. Some clones in this sample may be carry-over from other donors' samples.

This chain joins TRBV6-2 or TRBV6-3 and TRBJ2-3, with TRBD1 matching over 10 bases. J lost 5 bases, V lost 6 bases, and 5 bases had no gene match. Germline loops: CDR1 MNHEY, CDR2 SVGEGT. The CDR3 loop spans 14 amino acids. The CDR3 loop is CASSPGTGVDTQYF. For the CDR3, the DNA is TGTGCCAGCAGCCCTGGGACAGGGGTAGATACGCAGTATTTT.

This clonotype was seen more than once but under ten times. The rearrangement links TRBV2 to TRBJ1-1; no reliable D call. V lost 3 bases and J lost 1, with 12 bases in between. The germline gives CDR1 SNHLY, CDR2 FYNNEI. There are 15 residues in the CDR3. CDR3 residues: CASSEGRLTNTEAFF. CDR3 bases: TGTGCCAGCAGTGAGGGCCGACTAACGAACACTGAAGCTTTCTTT.

This clonotype was picked up a small number of times. The chain uses TRBV2 and TRBJ2-7; 7 bases align to TRBD2. Germline lookup yields CDR1 SNHLY and CDR2 FYNNEI. CDR3 length equals 15 residues. V gave up 2 bases and J gave up 3 bases; unmatched junction bases: 7. CDR3 amino acids: CASSERYGGGYEQYF. CDR3 DNA sequence: TGTGCCAGCAGTGAACGGTATGGCGGGGGCTACGAGCAGTACTTC.

This clonotype was observed a handful of times. The chain combines TRBV3-1 with TRBJ2-5, with 10 bases aligning to TRBD1. V lost 4 bases, J lost 4 bases, and 3 bases stayed unmatched. The CDR3 is made up of 14 amino acids. The germline CDR1 and CDR2 sequences are LGHDT and YNNKEL (reference sequence). CDR3: CASSRGTGVETQYF. CDR3 DNA: TGTGCCAGCAGCCGAGGGACAGGGGTAGAGACCCAGTACTTC.

This clonotype was detected only a few times. J is TRBJ1-1 and V is TRBV14, with D tentatively TRBD1 (5 bases). V lost 4 bases to trimming and J lost 0 bases, with 15 bases between them. The germline CDR1 and CDR2 sequences are SGHDN and FVKESK. The CDR3 sequence is 16 residues long. In nucleotides, the CDR3 is TGTGCCAGCAGCCCCTACCAGGACATACTGAACACTGAAGCTTTCTTT. As protein: CASSPYQDILNTEAFF.

This clonotype was counted only a few times. The chain carries TRBV5-4 and TRBJ2-3, with 7 bases identical to TRBD2. Germline V CDR1 and CDR2: SGHNT, YYREEE (reference sequence). V lost 0 bases, J lost 2 bases, and 3 bases stayed unmatched. The CDR3 runs 15 residues. CDR3 coding DNA: TGTGCCAGCAGCTTGGCCGGACTAGTCACAGATACGCAGTATTTT. It specifies CASSLAGLVTDTQYF.

This clonotype has ten or more counts. The gene calls are TRBV7-8 and TRBJ2-5; tentative D call: TRBD2 (5 bases). Germline CDR1 and CDR2: SGHVS and FQNEAQ. CDR3 length: 13 residues. Trimming stripped 4 bases from V and 4 bases from J, with 10 bases between. The CDR3 DNA sequence: TGTGCCAGCAGCTCGGGATTCAGAGAGACCCAGTACTTC. Its protein is CASSSGFRETQYF.

The chain uses TRBV29-1 and TRBJ1-2; unclear D gene. CDR1 and CDR2 (germline): SQVTM, ANQGSEA. The V gene lost 6 bases and the J gene lost 7 bases, with 3 bases spanning the gap. The CDR3 sequence is 8 residues long. The CDR3 DNA sequence: TGCAGCGTCCCTGGCTACACCTTC. Its translation is CSVPGYTF.